A single sample gave rise to the 14 T cell receptor beta chains below, sequenced in a study of cytomegalovirus exposure and HLA in healthy donors. The PCR was carried out with 60 Vbeta primers and 13 Jbeta primers. Method: immunoSEQ multiplex PCR; TCRdb's copy keeps in-frame clones and lacks some. In all, the sample yields some 110,000 clones. The sample consisted of PBMCs. Receptor source: a man aged 18 to 29 in good health and CMV-seronegative.

The rearrangement uses TRBV19 and TRBJ2-1; D is possibly TRBD1 (9 bases). V dropped 5 bases and J dropped 13 bases, with 24 bases sitting between them. There are 15 residues in the CDR3. The germline V gene has CDR1 LNHDA and CDR2 SQIVND (reference sequence). The CDR3 sequence is CASSQQGAGGGIQFF. The CDR3 DNA sequence: TGTGCCAGTAGTCAACAGGGGGCGGGAGGTGGAATTCAGTTCTTC.

The chain employs TRBV6-5 and TRBJ1-4; D is unclear. The germline CDR1 and CDR2 sequences are MNHEY and SVGAGI. This CDR3 region has 11 residues. Deletions cut 5 bases from V and 8 bases from J, with 6 bases between. In DNA form, the CDR3 reads TGTGCCAGCAGTCGCGGGGAAAAACTGTTTTTT. Residues: CASSRGEKLFF.

This chain uses TRBV15 with TRBJ1-3; D gene uncertain. The CDR3 extends over 17 amino acids. Looked up from germline, CDR1 is LNHNV and CDR2 is YYDKDF (reference sequence). Trimming pared 3 bases from V and 0 bases from J, leaving 15 bases between. CDR3 nucleotide sequence: TGTGCCACCAGCAGTGCGCGGTTAGCCAACTCTGGAAACACCATATATTTT. This encodes CATSSARLANSGNTIYF.

The chain links TRBV19 to TRBJ1-2; perhaps TRBD1 as D (6 bases). Looked up from germline, CDR1 is LNHDA and CDR2 is SQIVND (reference sequence). The CDR3 contains 13 residues. The germline V and J ends were trimmed by 5 bases and 5 bases, with 12 bases remaining between them. CDR3 nucleotides: TGTGCCAGTAGTTACGGCAGGGGATATGGCTACACCTTC. It codes for CASSYGRGYGYTF.

The chain links TRBV7-7 to TRBJ2-7; 8 positions agree with TRBD1. This CDR3 region has 15 residues. Germline CDR1 is SSHAT and CDR2 is FNYEAQ (reference sequence). V lost 1 base and J lost 3; bases outside the gene matches: 5. This CDR3 is CASSLGGQGHYEQYF. The CDR3, as DNA: TGTGCCAGCAGCTTAGGAGGACAGGGCCACTACGAGCAGTACTTC.

J is TRBJ2-7 and V is TRBV2; TRBD1 matches at 7 bases. CDR1 and CDR2 (germline): SNHLY, FYNNEI. This CDR3 spans 15 amino acids. The V segment lost 2 bases and the J segment 8 bases; nucleotides outside the gene matches: 12. The CDR3 nucleotides read TGTGCCAGCAGTGAATCTAAGGGGGCAACTTGGAAGCAGTACTTC. As protein: CASSESKGATWKQYF.

CDR3 in amino acids: CASSPGTGGTQYF. CDR3 nucleotide sequence: TGTGCCAGCAGCCCCGGGACAGGAGGGACCCAGTACTTC. This chain uses TRBV6-1 with TRBJ2-5, with 8 bases fitting TRBD1. V was pared by 6 bases and J by 7 bases, with 7 bases of the junction left unmatched. Germline loops: CDR1 MNHNS, CDR2 SASEGT. The CDR3 extends over 13 amino acids.

This chain connects TRBV10-3 to TRBJ2-7; unclear D gene. The germline gives CDR1 ENHRY, CDR2 SYGVKD. V lost 0 bases to trimming and J lost 4 bases, with 10 bases between them. The length of the CDR3 is 14 residues. The DNA of the CDR3 is TGTGCCATCAGTGAGTCTTGGCAACAATACGAGCAGTACTTC. Translating gives CAISESWQQYEQYF.

The rearrangement links TRBV5-1 to TRBJ1-1; tentative D call: TRBD1 (5 bases). Germline V gives CDR1 SGHRS, CDR2 YFSETQ. This CDR3 region has 13 residues. Trimming took 2 bases from V and 7 from J, leaving 12 bases between them. This CDR3 reads CASSFQGYSEAFF. CDR3 bases: TGCGCCAGCAGCTTCCAGGGATATAGTGAAGCTTTCTTT.

This chain uses TRBV5-6 with TRBJ1-5; no firm D call. The V end was cut by 3 bases, the J end by 8 bases, with 9 bases between. Germline-derived CDR1 and CDR2 are SGHDT and YYEEEE. There are 12 residues in the CDR3. CDR3 in DNA: TGTGCCAGCAGCTCTTTTTCTGAGCCCCAGCATTTT. It yields the protein CASSSFSEPQHF.

This rearrangement joins TRBV6-5 to TRBJ2-7; 7 nucleotides match TRBD2. From germline, CDR1 is MNHEY and CDR2 SVGAGI. J gave up 5 bases and V 4 bases, and 11 bases lay outside the gene matches. This CDR3 has 15 amino acids. CDR3 sequence: CASSSGGSTFHEQYF. The CDR3 nucleotides read TGTGCCAGCAGTTCGGGGGGATCTACTTTCCACGAGCAGTACTTC.

This rearrangement joins TRBV29-1 to TRBJ2-3; 12 positions agree with TRBD1. With V trimmed by 2 bases and J by 4 bases, 10 bases remained unmatched. From germline, CDR1 is SQVTM and CDR2 ANQGSEA. CDR3 length: 17 amino acids. CDR3 sequence (DNA): TGCAGCGTTGAAACTCCTTCGGGACAGGGGGCCCCAGATACGCAGTATTTT. It translates to CSVETPSGQGAPDTQYF.

V gene TRBV7-9 combines with J gene TRBJ1-3; D possibly corresponds to TRBD1 (6 bases). There are 15 residues in the CDR3. Germline assignment: CDR1 SEHNR and CDR2 FQNEAQ (reference sequence). CDR3 region: CATGGGVLSGNTIYF. The CDR3 DNA reads TGTGCTACCGGGGGGGGCGTTCTCTCTGGAAACACCATATATTTT.

V is TRBV2 and J is TRBJ1-6, with 9 bases lining up with TRBD1. CDR3 size: 14 residues. V trimming: 6 bases; J trimming: 7 bases; junction bases outside the gene matches: 4. The germline V gene has CDR1 SNHLY and CDR2 FYNNEI. CDR3 in amino acids: CASSIQGANSPLHF. CDR3 DNA: TGTGCCAGCAGCATACAGGGGGCAAATTCACCCCTCCACTTT.